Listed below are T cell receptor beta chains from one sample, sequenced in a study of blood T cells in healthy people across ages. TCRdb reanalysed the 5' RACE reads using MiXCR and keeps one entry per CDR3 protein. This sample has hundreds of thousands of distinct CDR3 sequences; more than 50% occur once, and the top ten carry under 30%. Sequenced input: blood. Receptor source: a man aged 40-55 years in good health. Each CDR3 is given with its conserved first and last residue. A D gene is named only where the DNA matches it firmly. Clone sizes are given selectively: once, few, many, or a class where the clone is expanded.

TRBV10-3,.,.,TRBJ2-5,TGTGCCATCAGTGAGTCAGAGGGGCCTGGGGAGACCCAGTACTTC,CAISESEGPGETQYF
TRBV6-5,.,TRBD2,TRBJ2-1,TGTGCCAGCAGTGTTGGACTAGTCGATGAGCAGTTCTTC,CASSVGLVDEQFF
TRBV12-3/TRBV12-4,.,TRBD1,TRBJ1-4,TGTGCCAGCAGATACACAGGGGCAACTAATGAAAAACTGTTTTTT,CASRYTGATNEKLFF
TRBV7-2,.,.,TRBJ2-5,TGTGCCAGCACCAAGGACTATCAAGGGACCCAGTACTTC,CASTKDYQGTQYF
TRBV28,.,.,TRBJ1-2,TGTGCCAGCAGGGGACTAGGGACGGAAAACTATGGCTACACCTTC,CASRGLGTENYGYTF
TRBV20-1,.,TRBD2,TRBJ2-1,TGCAGTGCTAGAGATTTAGCGGGGGGCACCTACAATGAGCAGTTCTTC,CSARDLAGGTYNEQFF
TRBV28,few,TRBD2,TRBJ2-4,TGTGCCAGCACCAAAAGGACGACGGGGGGTATGCGGACCAAAAACATTCAGTACTTC,CASTKRTTGGMRTKNIQYF
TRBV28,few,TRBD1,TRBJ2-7,TGTGCCAGCGGGGGCGGGACAGGGGTAGACGAGCAGTACTTC,CASGGGTGVDEQYF
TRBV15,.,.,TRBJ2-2,TGTGCCACCAGCAGGGATAACACCGGGGAGCTGTTTTTT,CATSRDNTGELFF
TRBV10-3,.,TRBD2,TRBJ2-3,TGTGCCATCAGGGACTCGGGACTAGCGGGAGGTGCAGATACGCAGTATTTT,CAIRDSGLAGGADTQYF
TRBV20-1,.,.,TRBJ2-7,TGCAGTGCGCCTGCGGGGGCAGCCTACGAGCAGTACTTC,CSAPAGAAYEQYF
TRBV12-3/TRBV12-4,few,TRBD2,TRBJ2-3,TGTGCCAGCAGTTTAGGGGAGCGAGCGGGACGGGATACGCAGTATTTT,CASSLGERAGRDTQYF
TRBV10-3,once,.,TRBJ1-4,TGTGCCATCAGTGAGTCGTCGGATGAAAAACTGTTTTTT,CAISESSDEKLFF
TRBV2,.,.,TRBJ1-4,TGTGCCAGCAGATACAGGGCTGAAAAACTGTTTTTT,CASRYRAEKLFF
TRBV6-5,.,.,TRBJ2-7,TGTGCCAGCAGCCTAACTTGGGGAAGGGGATCGGGCGAGCAGTACTTC,CASSLTWGRGSGEQYF
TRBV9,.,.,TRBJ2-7,TGTGCCAGCAGCGGGGGGGCCAATCCCACTCACAATGAGCAGTACTTC,CASSGGANPTHNEQYF
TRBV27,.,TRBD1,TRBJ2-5,TGTGCCAGCAGCCTAACGTCGACAGGGGGGGGGACCCAGTACTTC,CASSLTSTGGGTQYF
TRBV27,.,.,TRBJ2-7,TGTGCCAGCAGTTTAAGTCTCGGAAATCAGGGGTACTTC,CASSLSLGNQGYF
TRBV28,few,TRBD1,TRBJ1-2,TGTGCCACCACCATCGGGACAGGGGGTAGAGGCTACACCTTC,CATTIGTGGRGYTF
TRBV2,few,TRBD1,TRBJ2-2,TGTGCCAGCATAAATAAAGGACAGGGACGCACCGGGGAGCTGTTTTTT,CASINKGQGRTGELFF
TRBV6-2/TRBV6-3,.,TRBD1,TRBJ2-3,TGTGCCAGCAGTTCCGCCGGACAGGGAGGAGATACGCAGTATTTT,CASSSAGQGGDTQYF
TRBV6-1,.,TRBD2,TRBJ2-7,TGTGCCAGCAGTGAAGCGGCTAGCGGGAGCTACGAGCAGTACTTC,CASSEAASGSYEQYF
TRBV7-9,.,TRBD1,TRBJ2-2,TGTGCCAGCAGCTCTGGACAGGGGGCGTCCGGGGAGCTGTTTTTT,CASSSGQGASGELFF
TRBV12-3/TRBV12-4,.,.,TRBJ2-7,TGTGCCAGCAGTCCGCCCGGGACCGCGTTCTACGAGCAGTACTTC,CASSPPGTAFYEQYF
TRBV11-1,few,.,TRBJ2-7,TGTGCCAGCAGCTTAGGGCAGACCGACGAGCAGTACTTC,CASSLGQTDEQYF
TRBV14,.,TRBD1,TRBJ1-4,TGTGCCAGCAGCCACCGGGACAGTAATGAAAAACTGTTTTTT,CASSHRDSNEKLFF
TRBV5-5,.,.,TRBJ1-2,TGTGCCAGCAGCTTGGTCCCGGCAGGGGACTATGGCTACACCTTC,CASSLVPAGDYGYTF
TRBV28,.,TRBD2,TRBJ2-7,TGTGCCAGCAGTTTCCTTCGACCCGGGACTAGCGTCACCTACGAGCAGTACTTC,CASSFLRPGTSVTYEQYF
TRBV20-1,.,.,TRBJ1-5,TGTAGTGCTAGAGAGACATATAGCAATCAGCCCCAGCATTTT,CSARETYSNQPQHF
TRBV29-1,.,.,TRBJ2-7,TGCAGCGTTTCCACGACAAACCCCTACGAGCAGTACTTC,CSVSTTNPYEQYF
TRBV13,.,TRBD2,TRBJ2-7,TGTGCCAGCAGCCCAAGAGGACTAGCGGTGTGGGAGCAGTACTTC,CASSPRGLAVWEQYF
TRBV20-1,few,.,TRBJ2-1,TGCAGTGCCAACGACGCGACTAGTAGGTCCTACAATGAGCAGTTCTTC,CSANDATSRSYNEQFF
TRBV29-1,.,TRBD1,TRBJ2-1,TGCAGCGTGGACAGGGTCTCCTACAATGAGCAGTTCTTC,CSVDRVSYNEQFF
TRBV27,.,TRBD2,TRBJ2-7,TGTGCCAGCAGTTTTAATGGCGGGAGGTCCTACGAGCAGTACTTC,CASSFNGGRSYEQYF
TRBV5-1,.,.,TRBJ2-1,TGCGCCAGCAGCCCCGAAGCCAGGAACCGGGGGACCTACAATGAGCAGTTCTTC,CASSPEARNRGTYNEQFF
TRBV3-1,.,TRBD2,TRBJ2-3,TGTGCCAGCAGCCCTAGCGGGGGGCTCTTTCCGGATACGCAGTATTTT,CASSPSGGLFPDTQYF
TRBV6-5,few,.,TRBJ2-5,TGTGCCAGCAGTAGGAAACGGACTATTGAGACCCAGTACTTC,CASSRKRTIETQYF
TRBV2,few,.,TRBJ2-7,TGTGCCAGCAAAGGCAATGCAGGCGAGCAGTACTTC,CASKGNAGEQYF
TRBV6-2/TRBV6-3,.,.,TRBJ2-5,TGTGCCAGCAGATTACAGGGATCCCAGTACTTC,CASRLQGSQYF
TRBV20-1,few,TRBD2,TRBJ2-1,TGCAGTGGTAGCGGGAGCCACAATGAGCAGTTCTTC,CSGSGSHNEQFF
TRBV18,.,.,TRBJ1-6,TGTGCCAGCTCACCAGGGGTGGAAGGAAGGAATTCACCCCTCCACTTT,CASSPGVEGRNSPLHF
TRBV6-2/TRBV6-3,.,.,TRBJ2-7,TGTGCCAGCAGTTACGAGTACTCTTACGAGCAGTACTTC,CASSYEYSYEQYF